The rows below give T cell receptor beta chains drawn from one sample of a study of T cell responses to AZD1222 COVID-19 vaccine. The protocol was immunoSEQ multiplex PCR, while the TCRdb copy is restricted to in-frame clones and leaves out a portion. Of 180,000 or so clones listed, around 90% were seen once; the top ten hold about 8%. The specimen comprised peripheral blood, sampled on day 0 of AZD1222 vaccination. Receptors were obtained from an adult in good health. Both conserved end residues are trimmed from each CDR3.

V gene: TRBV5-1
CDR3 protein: ASSLGNRAGAYEQY

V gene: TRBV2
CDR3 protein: ASSPGAYNEQF

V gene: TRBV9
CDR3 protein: ASSVDGVTDTQY

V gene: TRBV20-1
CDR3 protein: SASHDSYEQY

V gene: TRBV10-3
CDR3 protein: AISLGGRSPEAF

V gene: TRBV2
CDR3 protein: ASSLQGRETEAF

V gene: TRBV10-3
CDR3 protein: AISVGGGNNEQF

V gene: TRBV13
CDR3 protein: ASSLSQTMNTEAF

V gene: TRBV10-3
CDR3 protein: ATGQGTTLHGYT

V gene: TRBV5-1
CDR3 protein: ASSSQGGTEAF

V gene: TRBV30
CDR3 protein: AWSAPPAQGTGNTIY

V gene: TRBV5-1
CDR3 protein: ASSFPPSGYT

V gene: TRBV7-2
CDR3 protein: ASSSNRYGYT

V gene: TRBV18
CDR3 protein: ASSPPGTSGRNEQF

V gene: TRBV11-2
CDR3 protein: ASSLGLSSGGYNEQF

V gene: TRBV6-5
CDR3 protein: ASSWTGGHHEQY

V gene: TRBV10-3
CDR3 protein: ATGGQGYGYT

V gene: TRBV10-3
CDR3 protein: AISESLSLGALGNEQF

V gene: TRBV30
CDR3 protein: AWSPGQGAPDTQY

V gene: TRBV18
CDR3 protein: ASSPNGGAAEAF

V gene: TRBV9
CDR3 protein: ASSREGGSPLH

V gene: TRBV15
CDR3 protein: ATSRGFWGNTEAF

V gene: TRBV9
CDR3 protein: ASSVDGTSGAYEQY

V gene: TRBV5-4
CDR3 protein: ASSLRTGGQNTEAF

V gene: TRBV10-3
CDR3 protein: AISPGHTYEQY

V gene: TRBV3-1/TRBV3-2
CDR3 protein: ASSRRNYGYT

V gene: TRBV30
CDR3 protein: AWRPGGLGEKLF

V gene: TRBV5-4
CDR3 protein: ASGDRGIQETQY

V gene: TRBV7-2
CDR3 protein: ASSLLAGVYNEQF

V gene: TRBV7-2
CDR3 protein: ASSLKGGAGPYEQY

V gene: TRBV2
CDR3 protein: ASIIEWSDNEQF

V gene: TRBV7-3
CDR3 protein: ASSSDRVSSGYT

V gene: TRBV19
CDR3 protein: ASNSEANQPQH

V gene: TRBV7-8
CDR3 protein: ASSSPTSGDYEQY

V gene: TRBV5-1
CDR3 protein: ASSLRYSDNEQF

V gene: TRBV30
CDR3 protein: AWSVPGAAF

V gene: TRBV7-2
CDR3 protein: ASSQSLAVLT

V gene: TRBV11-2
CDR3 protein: ASSPLGVTGGLYEQY

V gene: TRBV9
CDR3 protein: ASSLGLLTTRPYNEQF

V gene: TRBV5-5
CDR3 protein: ASSYLEPFGSYNEQF

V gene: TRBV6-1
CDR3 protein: ASSEGTGGSPLH

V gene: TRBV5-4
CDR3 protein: ASSTTGSNYEQY

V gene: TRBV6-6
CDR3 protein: ASRRKAGGASQETQY

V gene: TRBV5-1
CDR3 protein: ASSFGVLRNTEAF

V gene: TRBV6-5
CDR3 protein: ASSYEGRRVGNTIY

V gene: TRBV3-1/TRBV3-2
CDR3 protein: ASSQEAYGYT

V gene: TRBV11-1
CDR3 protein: ASSGTGGEGNEQF

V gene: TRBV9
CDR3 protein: ASSVAGEGNSPLH

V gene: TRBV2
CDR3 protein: ASSVDRGEQY

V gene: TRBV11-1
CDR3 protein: ASSGTGGGNVLT

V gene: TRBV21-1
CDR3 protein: ASSPGKIGSPLH

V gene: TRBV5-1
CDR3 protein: ASSTGPGETQY

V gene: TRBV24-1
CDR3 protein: ATSDLSYGGGHNEQF

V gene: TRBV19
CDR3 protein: ATKLTDRRNQPQH

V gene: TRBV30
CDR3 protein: AWIGARDTGELF

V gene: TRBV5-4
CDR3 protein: ASSFPGRQETQY

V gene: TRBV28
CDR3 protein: ASSLLSLAGEGYT